This entry features one TCR beta chain sequence. No antigen is known for it. The study ran its PCR with 60 Vbeta and 13 Jbeta primers. Assay used: immunoSEQ multiplex PCR; TCRdb lists only in-frame clones, some missing. The sample comprises about 120,000 clones, 75% to 90% of which are singletons, and 2% to 2.5% rests with the top ten. This sample stems from a study of cytomegalovirus exposure and HLA in healthy donors. About the study: Out of about 179 million T cells, an earlier analysis found roughly 110 million unique TCR beta sequences in total. Points from the study as a whole: Common viral pathogens were later found to be apparently linked to several of the most significant clusters. In vitro data verified a few CMV-associated chains as specific for CMV antigens.

The CDR3 has 14 amino acids. Germline-derived CDR1 and CDR2 are MNHNS and SASEGT. Trimming removed 4 bases from V and 0 bases from J, with 10 bases in between. V is TRBV6-1 and J is TRBJ2-7; D gene ambiguous. Sequenced material: PBMCs. The receptor's source is a young man in good health and CMV-seronegative. Here the CDR3 DNA reads TGTGCCAGCAGTGTGGCGGCACCCTCCTACGAGCAGTACTTC. It is translated as CASSVAAPSYEQYF.